The clone carrying this T cell receptor beta chain was counted many times. The target antigen is unknown. The protocol attached unique molecular identifiers to individual cDNA molecules. TCRdb itself ran the 5' RACE reads through MiXCR, one entry per CDR3 protein. The sample lists roughly 20,000 distinct CDR3 sequences, about 5% occurring once. The data derive from a study of early T cells in non-severe SARS-CoV-2 infection. Across the whole study: With bulk RNA from unsorted whole blood as input, sequencing yielded unpaired chains.

Study-level findings and limits: The VDJdb matching leaned toward anti-spike CD8 responses and overlooked private and CD4 specificities.

The clonotype comes from an adult who was a healthcare worker with PCR-confirmed SARS-CoV-2 infection or an uninfected control (not recorded which). Sequenced input: whole blood.

In DNA form, the CDR3 reads TGTGCCAGCAGAGCGACAGGAGGGCCTTCCTACGAGCAGTACTTC. Translated: CASRATGGPSYEQYF. The chain employs TRBV11-2 and TRBJ2-7; possibly TRBD1 or TRBD2 for D (6 bases each). The CDR3 totals 15 residues. The V and J ends lost 6 bases and 1 base respectively, with 16 bases between them. The germline gives CDR1 SGHAT, CDR2 FQNNGV. Full variable domain (remainder filled in from reference TRBV11-2 and TRBJ2-7): EAGVAQSPRYKIIEKRQSVAFWCNPISGHATLYWYQQILGQGPKLLIQFQNNGVVDDSQLPKDRFSAERLKGVDSTLKIQPAKLEDSAVYLCASRATGGPSYEQYFGPGTRLTVT.